This TCR beta chain comes out of a study of early T cells in non-severe SARS-CoV-2 infection. Study-wide background: Sequencing input comprised bulk RNA from unsorted whole blood; chain pairing was not available.

This clonotype was observed at least ten times. The antigen is unknown. Individual cDNA molecules were tagged with unique molecular identifiers. TCRdb reprocessed the 5' RACE reads via MiXCR and lists one record per CDR3 protein. The repertoire holds 100,000 to 140,000 distinct CDR3 sequences, with around 10% as singletons. Study-wide results and limits: In VDJdb matching, anti-spike CD8 responses were favored while private and CD4 specificities went missing.

Looked up from germline, CDR1 is SGHAT and CDR2 is FQDESV (reference sequence). Trimming took 4 bases from V and 1 from J; bases not matched to a gene: 1. The CDR3 runs 13 residues. The chain is built from TRBV11-1 and TRBJ2-7; 7 bases agree with TRBD2. Sequencing was done on a sample of whole blood. This clonotype originated in an adult who was a healthcare worker with PCR-confirmed SARS-CoV-2 infection or an uninfected control (not recorded which). DNA for the CDR3: TGTGCCAGCAGCTGGGGACTATCCTACGAGCAGTACTTC. Amino acid sequence: CASSWGLSYEQYF.